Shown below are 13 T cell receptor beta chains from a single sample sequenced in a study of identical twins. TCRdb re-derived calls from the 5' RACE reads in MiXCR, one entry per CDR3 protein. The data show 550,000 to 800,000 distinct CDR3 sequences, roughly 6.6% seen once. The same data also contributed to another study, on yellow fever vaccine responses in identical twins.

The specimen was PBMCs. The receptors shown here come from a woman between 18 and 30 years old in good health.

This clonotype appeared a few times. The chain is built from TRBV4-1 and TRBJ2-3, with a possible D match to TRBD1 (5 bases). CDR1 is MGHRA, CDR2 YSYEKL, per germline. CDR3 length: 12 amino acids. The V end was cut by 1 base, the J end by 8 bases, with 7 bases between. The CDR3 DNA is TGCGCCAGCAGCCAAGTAGGGGTTACGCAGTATTTT. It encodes CASSQVGVTQYF.

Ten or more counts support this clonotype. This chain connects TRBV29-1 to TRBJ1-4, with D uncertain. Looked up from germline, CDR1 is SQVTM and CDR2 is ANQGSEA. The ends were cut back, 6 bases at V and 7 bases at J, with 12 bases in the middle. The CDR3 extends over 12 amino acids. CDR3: CSVVDGSEKLFF. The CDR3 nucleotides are TGCAGCGTGGTGGACGGTAGTGAAAAACTGTTTTTT.

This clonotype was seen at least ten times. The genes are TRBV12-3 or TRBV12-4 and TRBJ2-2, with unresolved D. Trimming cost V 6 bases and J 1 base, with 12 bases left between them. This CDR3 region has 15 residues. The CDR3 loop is CASRPPPGNTGELFF. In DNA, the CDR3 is TGTGCCAGCAGGCCTCCACCAGGGAACACCGGGGAGCTGTTTTTT.

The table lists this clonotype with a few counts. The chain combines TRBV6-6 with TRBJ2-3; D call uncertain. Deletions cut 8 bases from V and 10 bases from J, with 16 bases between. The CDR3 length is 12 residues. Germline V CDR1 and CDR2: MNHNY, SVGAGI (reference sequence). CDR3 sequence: CASGTIAAAQYF. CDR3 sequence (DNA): TGTGCCAGCGGAACAATAGCCGCGGCGCAGTATTTT.

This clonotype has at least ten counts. The DNA of the CDR3 is TGTGCCAGCAGTGAAGCCGGTGGTTACAATGAGCAGTTCTTC. The encoded protein is CASSEAGGYNEQFF. V is TRBV6-4 and J is TRBJ2-1; unclear D gene. This CDR3 is built from 14 residues. Trimming removed 3 bases from V and 4 bases from J, with 10 bases in between. Germline V gene sequence: CDR1 MRHNA, CDR2 SNTAGT.

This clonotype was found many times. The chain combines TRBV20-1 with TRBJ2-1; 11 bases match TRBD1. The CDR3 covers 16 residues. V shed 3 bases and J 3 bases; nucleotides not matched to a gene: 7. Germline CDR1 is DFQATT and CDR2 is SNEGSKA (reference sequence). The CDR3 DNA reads TGCAGTGCTAGCGGAGGACAGGGGGCGATCTACAATGAGCAGTTCTTC. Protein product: CSASGGQGAIYNEQFF.

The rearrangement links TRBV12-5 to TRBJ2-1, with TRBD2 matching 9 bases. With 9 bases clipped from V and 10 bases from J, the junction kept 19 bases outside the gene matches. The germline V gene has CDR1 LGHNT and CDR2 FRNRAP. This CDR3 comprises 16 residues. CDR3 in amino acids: CASAGSGLAKGKEQFF. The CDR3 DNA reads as TGTGCTAGCGCCGGGTCCGGACTAGCGAAGGGCAAAGAGCAGTTCTTC.

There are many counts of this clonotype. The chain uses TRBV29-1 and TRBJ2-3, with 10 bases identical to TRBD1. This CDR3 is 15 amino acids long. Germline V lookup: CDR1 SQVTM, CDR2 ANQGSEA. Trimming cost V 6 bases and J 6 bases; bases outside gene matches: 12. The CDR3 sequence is CSVETGGAPGDTQYF. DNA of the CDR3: TGCAGCGTGGAGACAGGGGGCGCCCCTGGGGATACGCAGTATTTT.

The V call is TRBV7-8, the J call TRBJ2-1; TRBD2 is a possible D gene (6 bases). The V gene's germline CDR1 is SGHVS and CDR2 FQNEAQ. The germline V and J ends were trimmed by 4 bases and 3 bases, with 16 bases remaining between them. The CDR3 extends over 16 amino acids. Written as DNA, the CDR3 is TGTGCCAGCAGCTCCGCCGGTAGCGGTTACTACAATGAGCAGTTCTTC. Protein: CASSSAGSGYYNEQFF.

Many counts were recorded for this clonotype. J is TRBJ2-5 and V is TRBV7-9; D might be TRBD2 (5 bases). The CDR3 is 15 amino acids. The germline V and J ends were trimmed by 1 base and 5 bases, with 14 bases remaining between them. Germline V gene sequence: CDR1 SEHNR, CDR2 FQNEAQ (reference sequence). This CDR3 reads CASSLDRGIGETQYF. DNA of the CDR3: TGTGCCAGCAGCTTAGACCGGGGTATTGGTGAGACCCAGTACTTC.

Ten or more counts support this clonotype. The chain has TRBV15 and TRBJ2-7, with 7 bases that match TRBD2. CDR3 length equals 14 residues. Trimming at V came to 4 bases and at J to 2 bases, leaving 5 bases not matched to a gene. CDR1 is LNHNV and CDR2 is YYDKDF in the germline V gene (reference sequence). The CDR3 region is CATSNGRGAYEQYF. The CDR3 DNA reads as TGTGCCACCAGCAACGGACGGGGGGCCTACGAGCAGTACTTC.

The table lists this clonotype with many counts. The CDR3 reads CASSLGLSGGHNEQFF. The CDR3 region has the DNA TGCGCCAGCAGCTTGGGCCTGAGCGGGGGCCACAATGAGCAGTTCTTC. The chain employs TRBV5-1 and TRBJ2-1; TRBD2 matches at 8 bases. The CDR3 is 16 amino acids. The germline V gene encodes CDR1 SGHRS and CDR2 YFSETQ. Losses at the gene ends were 0 bases for V and 5 bases for J; bases not matched to a gene: 7.

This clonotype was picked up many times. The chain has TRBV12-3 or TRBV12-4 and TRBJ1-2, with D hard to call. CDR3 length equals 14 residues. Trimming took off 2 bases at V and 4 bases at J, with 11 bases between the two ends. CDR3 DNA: TGTGCCAGCAGTTTAAACGCAATCGGCTATGGCTACACCTTC. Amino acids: CASSLNAIGYGYTF.